A single sample gave rise to the 31 T cell receptor beta chains below, sequenced in a study of CD8+CD57+ T cells in acquired aplastic anemia. Patients included in sequencing had previously demonstrated CD8+CD57+ cell expansion by flow cytometry. TCR beta VDJ and CDR3 were profiled, and genomic DNA was the template. TCRdb recomputed calls from the reads with MiXCR, one row per CDR3 protein. The sample has around 430,000 distinct CDR3 sequences, around 30% seen once. Sequenced input: sorted CD4+, CD8+, or CD8+CD57+ T cells (not recorded which) from PBMCs. Every receptor here comes from a human donor with aplastic anemia.

This chain uses TRBV29-1 with TRBJ2-5; the D gene is possibly TRBD2 (6 bases). Trimming pared 6 bases from V and 5 bases from J, leaving 7 bases between. The CDR3 contains 10 residues. Germline V gene lookup returns CDR1 SQVTM and CDR2 ANQGSEA. The CDR3 loop is CSVEGETQYF. The CDR3 DNA reads TGCAGCGTGGAGGGCGAGACCCAGTACTTC.

The chain has TRBV9 and TRBJ2-2; 7 nucleotides align to TRBD2. The CDR3 length is 14 residues. V was clipped by 2 bases and J by 3 bases; unmatched bases: 1. Germline CDR1 and CDR2: SGDLS and YYNGEE. The CDR3 reads CASSVGLHTGELFF. CDR3 coding DNA: TGTGCCAGCAGCGTGGGACTACACACCGGGGAGCTGTTTTTT.

The sample holds a few counts of this clonotype. The V call is TRBV6-5, the J call TRBJ2-6, with D tentatively TRBD1 or TRBD2 (5 bases each). CDR3 length: 15 residues. V gave up 0 bases and J gave up 4 bases, with 7 bases separating them. Germline lookup yields CDR1 MNHEY and CDR2 SVGAGI. As DNA, the CDR3 is TGTGCCAGCAGTTACTCGGGGGTAGGGGCCAACGTCCTGACTTTC. Translation: CASSYSGVGANVLTF.

This clonotype was seen a few times. The chain employs TRBV29-1 and TRBJ1-2; 7 bases fit TRBD1. V shed 6 bases and J 0 bases; nucleotides not matched to a gene: 10. Germline assignment: CDR1 SQVTM and CDR2 ANQGSEA. CDR3 length equals 15 residues. CDR3 in DNA: TGCAGCGTGAACGAAGGGGGCAGTTCTAACTATGGCTACACCTTC. It translates to CSVNEGGSSNYGYTF.

As regards this clonotype: A read error may explain this, as a much larger clone is one base away. The V call is TRBV19, the J call TRBJ1-5; no clear D gene. Trimming took off 5 bases at V and 3 bases at J, with 23 bases between the two ends. CDR1 LNHDA and CDR2 SQIVND come from the germline V gene (reference sequence). There are 18 residues in the CDR3. CDR3 sequence reads: CASSSPRKTQRDNQPQHF. In nucleotides, the CDR3 is TGTGCCAGTAGTTCCCCTCGGAAGACTCAACGCGACAATCAGCCCCAGCATTTT.

A note on this clonotype: A much bigger clone sits one base away, suggesting this may be a read error. The chain employs TRBV11-2 and TRBJ2-1; D is unclear. The J call could be wrong; TRBJ2-7 is a better fit for the DNA end. The CDR3 loop spans 14 amino acids. The germline V gene encodes CDR1 SGHAT and CDR2 FQNNGV. The CDR3 DNA is TGTGCCAGCAACCCGAGGACCCTTTCCTACGAGCAGTACTTC. This codes for CASNPRTLSYEQYF.

The chain couples TRBV15 to TRBJ1-5, with D possibly matching TRBD1 (6 bases). V lost 1 base, J lost 2 bases, and 9 bases lay in between. The CDR3 spans 15 residues. Germline assignment: CDR1 LNHNV and CDR2 YYDKDF (reference sequence). The CDR3 DNA follows: TGTGCCACCAGCAGAGGGGGGGCAGGCAATCAGCCCCAGCATTTT. Translated, it gives CATSRGGAGNQPQHF.

In its sample, this clonotype was seen once. At one end, the junction sequence differs from germline, possibly due to a read error. The J gene is TRBJ2-3, the V gene TRBV7-7, with no clear D. CDR1 and CDR2 (germline): SSHAT, FNYEAQ (reference sequence). This CDR3 region has 16 residues. CDR3 protein: CASSSQAGPGTDTQYF. In DNA form, the CDR3 reads TGTGCTAGCAGCTCTCAAGCCGGGCCTGGCACAGACACGCAGTATTTT.

The chain recombines TRBV25-1 with TRBJ1-1; D is undetermined. CDR3 length: 12 amino acids. V was trimmed by 6 bases and J by 3 bases, leaving 8 bases between them. Germline-derived CDR1 and CDR2 are MGHDK and SYGVNS. The chain's CDR3 is CASRDLDTEAFF. CDR3 nucleotide sequence: TGTGCCAGCAGGGACCTAGACACTGAAGCTTTCTTT.

This clonotype was seen many times. This sequence joins TRBV9 and TRBJ2-7; D might be TRBD1 (5 bases). Germline V gene lookup returns CDR1 SGDLS and CDR2 YYNGEE. There are 15 residues in the CDR3. Trimming took 2 bases from V and 5 from J, leaving 17 bases between them. The CDR3 DNA is TGTGCCAGCAGCGTCTCAGGGCGGAACCCTCACGAGCAGTACTTC. It yields the protein CASSVSGRNPHEQYF.

The chain employs TRBV2 and TRBJ1-1; no reliable D call. V was clipped by 8 bases and J by 1 base, with 20 bases between them. CDR1 is SNHLY, CDR2 FYNNEI, per germline. The CDR3 consists of 16 residues. The CDR3 nucleotides read TGTGCCAGCTCACCACCTGGGTCGGGAAAGAACACTGAAGCTTTCTTT. Residues: CASSPPGSGKNTEAFF.

The V and J genes are TRBV2 and TRBJ2-7, with 7 positions matching TRBD1. The CDR3 is 14 amino acids. Trimming at V came to 6 bases and at J to 2 bases, leaving 7 bases not matched to a gene. Germline V lookup: CDR1 SNHLY, CDR2 FYNNEI. CDR3 loop: CASSRQGGTYEQYF. The CDR3 region has the DNA TGTGCCAGCAGCCGACAGGGTGGGACCTACGAGCAGTACTTC.

The gene calls are TRBV30 and TRBJ1-2; D is unclear. V was cut by 4 bases and J by 3 bases, with 6 bases left in between. This CDR3 spans 11 amino acids. CDR1 GTSNPN and CDR2 SVGIG come from the germline V gene (reference sequence). DNA of the CDR3: TGTGCCTGGATACGGGACTATGGCTACACCTTC. Protein sequence: CAWIRDYGYTF.

The rearrangement joins TRBV2 to TRBJ2-4; 8 bases align to TRBD2. The CDR3 has 15 residues. The V segment lost 11 bases and the J segment 9 bases; nucleotides outside the gene matches: 18. The V gene's germline CDR1 is SNHLY and CDR2 FYNNEI. CDR3 sequence (DNA): TGTGCCTGCCGATCTACGAGCGGGGGAGTAGGCATTCAGTACTTC. Encoded protein: CACRSTSGGVGIQYF.

The chain combines TRBV28 with TRBJ1-2; possible D gene TRBD1, 5 bases. V was clipped by 2 bases and J by 6 bases, with 10 bases between them. This CDR3 region has 13 residues. Germline V gene lookup returns CDR1 MDHEN and CDR2 SYDVKM. CDR3: CASSLGRENGYTF. As DNA, the CDR3 is TGTGCCAGCAGTTTAGGCAGGGAGAATGGCTACACCTTC.

This chain joins TRBV2 and TRBJ1-1; a possible D gene is TRBD1 (5 bases). The V gene lost 7 bases and the J gene lost 0 bases, with 15 bases spanning the gap. The CDR3 spans 15 residues. Germline CDR1 and CDR2: SNHLY and FYNNEI. CDR3 loop: CASKQVGYLNTEAFF. CDR3 DNA: TGTGCCAGCAAACAGGTGGGGTACCTGAACACTGAAGCTTTCTTT.

CDR3 sequence reads: CASSVRGGYTDTQYF. Written as DNA, the CDR3 is TGTGCCAGCAGCGTACGCGGCGGGTACACAGATACGCAGTATTTT. V and J are TRBV9 and TRBJ2-3; D is perhaps TRBD2 (5 bases). This CDR3 has 15 residues. Per the germline V gene, CDR1 is SGDLS and CDR2 is YYNGEE. Trimming left V 1 base short and J 2 bases short, with 11 bases between.

The V call is TRBV7-9, the J call TRBJ1-1; D uncertain. V lost 4 bases and J lost 4, with 10 bases in between. Per the germline V gene, CDR1 is SEHNR and CDR2 is FQNEAQ (reference sequence). The CDR3 covers 13 residues. This chain's CDR3 is CASSSLLSTEAFF. For the CDR3, the DNA is TGTGCCAGCAGCTCCCTGCTCTCCACTGAAGCTTTCTTT. Variable domain in full (rest from reference TRBV7-9 and TRBJ1-1): DTGVSQNPRHKITKRGQNVTFRCDPISEHNRLYWYRQTLGQGPEFLTYFQNEAQLEKSRLLSDRFSAERPKGSFSTLEIQRTEQGDSAMYLCASSSLLSTEAFFGQGTRLTVV.

This clonotype was seen a few times. CDR3 amino acids: CSAAGPLSTDTQYF. CDR3 DNA: TGCAGTGCTGCGGGCCCCCTTAGCACAGATACGCAGTATTTT. V gene TRBV20-1 combines with J gene TRBJ2-3, with D perhaps TRBD2 (5 bases). The CDR3 contains 14 residues. Germline V gene sequence: CDR1 DFQATT, CDR2 SNEGSKA (reference sequence). The V and J ends lost 5 bases and 0 bases respectively, with 12 bases between them.

Notes on this clonotype: A read error may be the cause here, since a much bigger clone is one base away. The rearrangement links TRBV4-2 to TRBJ2-7, with a tentative D call TRBD2 (6 bases). The length of the CDR3 is 16 residues. Germline CDR1 reads LGHNA; CDR2 reads YNFKEQ. The germline V and J ends were trimmed by 0 bases and 9 bases, with 21 bases remaining between them. In nucleotides, the CDR3 is TGTGCCAGCAGCCAAGATGCGGCGGGAAGTGGCCACGGGCAGTACTTC. Amino acids: CASSQDAAGSGHGQYF.

Concerning this clonotype: A read error is possible here, since a much larger clone lies one base away. CDR3 amino acids: CSARVGASDQPQHF. In DNA form, the CDR3 reads TGCAGTGCTAGGGTGGGGGCGAGCGATCAGCCCCAGCATTTT. The J gene is TRBJ1-5, the V gene TRBV20-1; tentatively, D is TRBD1 (6 bases). CDR1 and CDR2 from the germline V gene are DFQATT and SNEGSKA (reference sequence). V was pared by 3 bases and J by 5 bases, with 14 bases between. This CDR3 has 14 residues.

Concerning this clonotype itself: A read error may explain this, as a much larger clone is one base away. This rearrangement joins TRBV2 to TRBJ2-5, with D unresolved. The length of the CDR3 is 14 residues. Germline V gene data show CDR1 as SNHLY and CDR2 as FYNNEI. The V end lost 4 bases, the J end lost 0 bases, and 9 bases lay between the germline ends. CDR3 DNA: TGTGCCAGCAGTGTGAGGACGTACCAAGAGACCCAGTACTTC. Its protein is CASSVRTYQETQYF.

This clonotype was recorded at least ten times. One junction end disagrees with the germline gene, perhaps due to a read error. The chain couples TRBV7-7 to TRBJ2-3; 8 bases match TRBD2. The CDR3 is made up of 15 amino acids. Germline V gene lookup returns CDR1 SSHAT and CDR2 FNYEAQ (reference sequence). CDR3 sequence (DNA): TGTGCTAGCAGCTTCGGACTAGCCGACACCGATACGCAGTATTTT. It is translated as CASSFGLADTDTQYF.

This clonotype was counted once. Likely a read error: the CDR3 ends without its conserved phenylalanine or tryptophan. The chain is built from TRBV6-5 and TRBJ2-7; maybe TRBD1 (6 bases). V was shortened by 1 base and J by 6 bases, with 19 bases between the two germline ends. Per germline, CDR1 MNHEY and CDR2 SVGAGI. This CDR3 contains 16 residues. Here the CDR3 DNA reads TGTGCCAGCAGTTACTATAACCGGGACAAGACGCGCGAGCAGTACCTC. This codes for CASSYYNRDKTREQYL.

The chain has TRBV9 and TRBJ1-3; no clear D gene. The germline CDR1 and CDR2 sequences are SGDLS and YYNGEE. CDR3 size: 16 residues. The ends were cut back, 0 bases at V and 0 bases at J, with 10 bases in the middle. For the CDR3, the DNA is TGTGCCAGCAGCGTAGAGGTCAGCCACTCTGGAAACACCATATATTTT. This gives the protein CASSVEVSHSGNTIYF.

In its sample, this clonotype was seen a few times. A much larger clone lies one base from this, so it may be a read error. The V call is TRBV6-1, the J call TRBJ1-6; no reliable D call. Germline V gene sequence: CDR1 MNHNS, CDR2 SASEGT. This CDR3 has 12 amino acids. Trimming shortened V by 5 bases and J by 14 bases, and 13 bases separated the two germline ends. The DNA for the CDR3 is TGTGCCAGCAGTCCCTCCCCTATCACCCTCCACTTT. Protein: CASSPSPITLHF.

This clonotype was recorded a few times. V gene TRBV5-5 combines with J gene TRBJ1-1; no firm D call. Trimming shortened V by 1 base and J by 1 base, and 5 bases separated the two germline ends. CDR3 length: 13 residues. The germline V gene encodes CDR1 SGHKS and CDR2 YYEKEE (reference sequence). The CDR3 reads CASSLPANTEAFF. The DNA of the CDR3 is TGTGCCAGCAGCTTGCCAGCGAACACTGAAGCTTTCTTT. Filled out from reference TRBV5-5 and TRBJ1-1, the complete variable domain reads DAGVTQSPTHLIKTRGQQVTLRCSPISGHKSVSWYQQVLGQGPQFIFQYYEKEERGRGNFPDRFSARQFPNYSSELNVNALLLGDSALYLCASSLPANTEAFFGQGTRLTVV.

The sample holds many counts of this clonotype. This chain joins TRBV2 and TRBJ1-5; D is possibly TRBD1 (6 bases). Germline CDR1 reads SNHLY; CDR2 reads FYNNEI. V was cut by 4 bases and J by 4 bases, with 14 bases left in between. This CDR3 has 15 residues. The CDR3 DNA is TGTGCCAGCAGTGGACAGGCGGCGGAAAATCAGCCCCAGCATTTT. Protein product: CASSGQAAENQPQHF.

The V and J genes are TRBV19 and TRBJ2-5, with D unclear. V was cut by 2 bases and J by 2 bases, with 9 bases left in between. Looked up from germline, CDR1 is LNHDA and CDR2 is SQIVND (reference sequence). The CDR3 covers 14 residues. CDR3 nucleotide sequence: TGTGCCAGTAGTATAAACTCGGCTCAAGAGACCCAGTACTTC. Translating gives CASSINSAQETQYF.

This clonotype has ten or more counts. The V call is TRBV7-6, the J call TRBJ2-7; the D is unclear. V gave up 0 bases and J gave up 0 bases, with 6 bases separating them. The length of the CDR3 is 14 residues. Germline lookup yields CDR1 SGHVS and CDR2 FNYEAQ. The CDR3 sequence: CASSLAGVSYEQYF. The DNA for the CDR3 is TGTGCCAGCAGCTTAGCCGGTGTCTCCTACGAGCAGTACTTC.

This clonotype occurred many times. CDR3 sequence: CASSEKVLARSTDTQYF. The CDR3 DNA sequence: TGTGCCAGCAGTGAAAAGGTCCTAGCGCGAAGCACAGATACGCAGTATTTT. The chain combines TRBV2 with TRBJ2-3; D may be TRBD2 (6 bases). This CDR3 has 17 amino acids. V dropped 2 bases and J dropped 0 bases, with 15 bases sitting between them. Germline assignment: CDR1 SNHLY and CDR2 FYNNEI.